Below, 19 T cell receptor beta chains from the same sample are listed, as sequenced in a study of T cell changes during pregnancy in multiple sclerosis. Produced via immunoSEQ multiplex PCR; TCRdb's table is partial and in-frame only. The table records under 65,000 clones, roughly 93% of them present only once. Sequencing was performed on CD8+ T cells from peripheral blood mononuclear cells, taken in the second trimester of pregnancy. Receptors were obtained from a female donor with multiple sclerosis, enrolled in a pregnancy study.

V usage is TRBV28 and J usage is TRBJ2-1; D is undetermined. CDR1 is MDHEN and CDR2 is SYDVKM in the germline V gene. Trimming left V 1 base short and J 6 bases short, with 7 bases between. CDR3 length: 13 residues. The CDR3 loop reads CASSLLPGNEQFF. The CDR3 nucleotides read TGTGCCAGCAGTTTATTACCAGGCAATGAGCAGTTCTTC.

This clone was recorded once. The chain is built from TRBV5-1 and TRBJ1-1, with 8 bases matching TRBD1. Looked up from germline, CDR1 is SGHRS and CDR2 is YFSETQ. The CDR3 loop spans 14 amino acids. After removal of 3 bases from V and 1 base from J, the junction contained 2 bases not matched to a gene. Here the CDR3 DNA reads TGCGCCAGCAGCTACAGGGGGTCGAACACTGAAGCTTTCTTT. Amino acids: CASSYRGSNTEAFF. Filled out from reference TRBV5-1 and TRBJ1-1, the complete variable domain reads KAGVTQTPRYLIKTRGQQVTLSCSPISGHRSVSWYQQTPGQGLQFLFEYFSETQRNKGNFPGRFSGRQFSNSRSEMNVSTLELGDSALYLCASSYRGSNTEAFFGQGTRLTVV.

CDR3: CASSLVGTGGDEQFF. The DNA of the CDR3 is TGCGCCAGCAGCTTGGTTGGGACAGGGGGGGATGAGCAGTTCTTC. The chain combines TRBV5-1 with TRBJ2-1; 11 nucleotides line up with TRBD1. With 0 bases clipped from V and 8 bases from J, the junction kept 4 bases outside the gene matches. This CDR3 comprises 15 residues. CDR1 is SGHRS, CDR2 YFSETQ, per germline.

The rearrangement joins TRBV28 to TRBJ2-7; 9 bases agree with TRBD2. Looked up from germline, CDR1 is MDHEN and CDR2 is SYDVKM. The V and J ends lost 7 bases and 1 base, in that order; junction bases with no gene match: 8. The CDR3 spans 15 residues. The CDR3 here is CASTELAGLSYEQYF. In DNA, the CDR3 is TGTGCCAGCACCGAACTAGCGGGCCTATCCTACGAGCAGTACTTC.

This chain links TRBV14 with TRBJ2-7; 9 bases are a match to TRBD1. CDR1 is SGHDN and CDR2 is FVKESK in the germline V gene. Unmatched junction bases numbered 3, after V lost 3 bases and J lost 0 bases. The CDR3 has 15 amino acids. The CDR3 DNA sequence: TGTGCCAGCAGCCACACGACAGGGGGCTCCTACGAGCAGTACTTC. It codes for CASSHTTGGSYEQYF. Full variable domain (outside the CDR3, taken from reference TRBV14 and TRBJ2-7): EAGVTQFPSHSVIEKGQTVTLRCDPISGHDNLYWYRRVMGKEIKFLLHFVKESKQDESGMPNNRFLAERTGGTYSTLKVQPAELEDSGVYFCASSHTTGGSYEQYFGPGTRLTVT.

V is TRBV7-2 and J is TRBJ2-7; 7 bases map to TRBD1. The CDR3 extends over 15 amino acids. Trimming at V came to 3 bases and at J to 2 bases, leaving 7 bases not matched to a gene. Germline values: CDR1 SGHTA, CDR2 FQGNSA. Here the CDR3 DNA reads TGTGCCAGCAGCTTGGCCGGGACAGCCCCCTACGAGCAGTACTTC. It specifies CASSLAGTAPYEQYF.

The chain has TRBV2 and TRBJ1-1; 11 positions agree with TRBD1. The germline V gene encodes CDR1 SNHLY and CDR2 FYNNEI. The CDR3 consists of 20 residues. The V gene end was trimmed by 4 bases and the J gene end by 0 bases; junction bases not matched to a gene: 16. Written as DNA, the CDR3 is TGTGCCAGCAGTGTCCCCAAGGTGGGGGACAGGGGGGTGCTGAACACTGAAGCTTTCTTT. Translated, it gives CASSVPKVGDRGVLNTEAFF. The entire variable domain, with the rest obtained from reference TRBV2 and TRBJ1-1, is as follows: EPEVTQTPSHQVTQMGQEVILRCVPISNHLYFYWYRQILGQKVEFLVSFYNNEISEKSEIFDDQFSVERPDGSNFTLKIRSTKLEDSAMYFCASSVPKVGDRGVLNTEAFFGQGTRLTVV.

In DNA, the CDR3 is TGTGCCAGCAGCAACTCGAGACAGCCCAACTCTGGAAACACCATATATTTT. Translating it yields CASSNSRQPNSGNTIYF. The V call is TRBV25-1, the J call TRBJ1-3, with D possibly TRBD1 on 5 matching bases. CDR3 length equals 17 residues. Trimming removed 6 bases from V and 0 bases from J, with 18 bases in between. Germline V lookup: CDR1 MGHDK, CDR2 SYGVNS.

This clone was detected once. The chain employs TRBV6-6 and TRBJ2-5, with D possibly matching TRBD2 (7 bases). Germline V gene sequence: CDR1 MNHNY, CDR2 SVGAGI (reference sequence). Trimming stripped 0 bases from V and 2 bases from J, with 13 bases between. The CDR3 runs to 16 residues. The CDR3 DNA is TGTGCCAGCAGTTACTCACCCGGGGGGCCACAAGAGACCCAGTACTTC. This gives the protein CASSYSPGGPQETQYF.

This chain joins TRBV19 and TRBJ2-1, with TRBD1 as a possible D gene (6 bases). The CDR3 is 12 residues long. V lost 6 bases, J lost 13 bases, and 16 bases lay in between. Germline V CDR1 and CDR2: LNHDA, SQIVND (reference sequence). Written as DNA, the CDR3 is TGTGCCAGTAGCCCATGGGGGCAGGGACAGTTCTTC. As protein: CASSPWGQGQFF.

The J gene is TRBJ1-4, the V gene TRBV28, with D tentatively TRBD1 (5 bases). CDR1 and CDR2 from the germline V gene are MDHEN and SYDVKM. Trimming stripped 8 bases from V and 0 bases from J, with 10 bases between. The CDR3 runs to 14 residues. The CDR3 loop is CASASRATNEKLFF. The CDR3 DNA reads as TGTGCCAGCGCCTCCAGGGCAACTAATGAAAAACTGTTTTTT.

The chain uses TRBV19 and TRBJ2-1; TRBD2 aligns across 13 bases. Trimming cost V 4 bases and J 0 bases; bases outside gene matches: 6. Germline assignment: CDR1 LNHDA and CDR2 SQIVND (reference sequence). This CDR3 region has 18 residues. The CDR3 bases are TGTGCCAGTAGTACCCGGACTAGCGGGGGAAGCTCCTACAATGAGCAGTTCTTC. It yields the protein CASSTRTSGGSSYNEQFF.

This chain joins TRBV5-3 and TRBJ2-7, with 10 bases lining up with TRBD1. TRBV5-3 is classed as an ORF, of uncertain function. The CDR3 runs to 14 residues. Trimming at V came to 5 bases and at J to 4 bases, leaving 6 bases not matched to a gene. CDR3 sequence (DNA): TGTGCCAGAAGGAATGACAGGGGGCAGTACGAGCAGTACTTC. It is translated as CARRNDRGQYEQYF.

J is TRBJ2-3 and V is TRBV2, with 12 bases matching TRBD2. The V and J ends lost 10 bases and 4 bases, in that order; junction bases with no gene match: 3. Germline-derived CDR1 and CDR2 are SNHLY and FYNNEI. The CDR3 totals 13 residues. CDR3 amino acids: CAKTSGRSDTQYF. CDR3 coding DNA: TGTGCCAAGACTAGCGGGAGATCAGATACGCAGTATTTT.

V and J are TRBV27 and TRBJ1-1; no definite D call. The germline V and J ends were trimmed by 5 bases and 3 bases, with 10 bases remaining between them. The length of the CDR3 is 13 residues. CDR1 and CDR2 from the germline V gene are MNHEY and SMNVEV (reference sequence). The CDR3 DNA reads TGTGCCAGCAGTGAGGACTCTTACACTGAAGCTTTCTTT. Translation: CASSEDSYTEAFF.

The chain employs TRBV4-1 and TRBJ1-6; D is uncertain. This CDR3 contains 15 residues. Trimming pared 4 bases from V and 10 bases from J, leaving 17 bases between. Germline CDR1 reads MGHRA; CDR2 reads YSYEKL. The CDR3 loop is CASSPRDISLSPLHF. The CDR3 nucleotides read TGCGCCAGCAGCCCCCGGGATATTTCCCTCTCACCCCTCCACTTT.

The CDR3 region has the DNA TGCGCCAGCAGTGATGGGAGCGGCAATGAAAAACTGTTTTTT. Amino acids: CASSDGSGNEKLFF. The chain uses TRBV10-2 and TRBJ1-4; D not resolved. Germline V gene lookup returns CDR1 WSHSY and CDR2 SAAADI. Trimming took off 3 bases at V and 5 bases at J, with 10 bases between the two ends. The CDR3 loop spans 14 amino acids.

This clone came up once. The CDR3: CASSPKGGGSYEQYF. The DNA of the CDR3 is TGTGCCAGCAGCCCAAAAGGTGGCGGATCCTACGAGCAGTACTTC. The rearrangement joins TRBV5-4 to TRBJ2-7; D call uncertain. The CDR3 length is 15 residues. The V and J ends lost 4 bases and 1 base respectively, with 15 bases between them. Per germline, CDR1 SGHNT and CDR2 YYREEE (reference sequence).

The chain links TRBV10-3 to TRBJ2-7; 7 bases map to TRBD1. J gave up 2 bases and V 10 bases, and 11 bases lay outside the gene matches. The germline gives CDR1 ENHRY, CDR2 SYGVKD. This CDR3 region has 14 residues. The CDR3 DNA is TGTGCCACCGCACCGGGACAGAGTACCTACGAGCAGTACTTC. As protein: CATAPGQSTYEQYF.